The present TCR beta chain was sequenced within a study of blood T cell repertoires in COVID-19. The wider study: Sites across the United States, Italy and Spain contributed samples from acute and convalescent COVID-19.

CDR1 WSHSY and CDR2 SAAADI come from the germline V gene. This CDR3 is built from 16 residues. With respect to this clone: The junction does not match germline at one end; this may be a read error.

Method: immunoSEQ multiplex PCR; TCRdb's copy keeps in-frame clones and lacks some. The repertoire includes 200,000 to 300,000 clones, about 87% of them detected once, and under 9% sits in the top ten. This chain links TRBV10-2 with TRBJ2-1; perhaps TRBD1 as D (6 bases). The sample taken for sequencing was peripheral blood. The clonotype comes from a woman in her 70s with active or convalescent COVID-19. The CDR3 bases are TGCGCCAGCAGCCCAGTACAGGGTCCGGGGTACAGTGAGCAGTTCTTC. Its translation is CASSPVQGPGYSEQFF.